This entry lists 22 T cell receptor beta chains sequenced from one sample in a study of shared clonotypes between healthy human individuals. Only in-frame clones appear in the TCRdb table, and some are missing; sequencing was by immunoSEQ multiplex PCR. The table shows about 1.5 million clones, with 95% to 99% occurring only once. Sequenced input: naive CD4+ T cells sorted from blood. Sample subset: CD45RA+ positively selected. Receptors were obtained from a man aged 25 to 40 in good health.

V is TRBV7-8 and J is TRBJ1-5; the D is unclear. Trimming cost V 1 base and J 0 bases, with 10 bases left between them. CDR1 is SGHVS, CDR2 FQNEAQ, per germline. This CDR3 is 16 amino acids long. In nucleotides, the CDR3 is TGTGCCAGCAGCTTAGTGTCCGGGAATAGCAATCAGCCCCAGCATTTT. Its protein product is CASSLVSGNSNQPQHF. The entire variable domain, with the rest obtained from reference TRBV7-8 and TRBJ1-5, is as follows: GAGVSQSPRYKVAKRGQDVALRCDPISGHVSLFWYQQALGQGPEFLTYFQNEAQLDKSGLPSDRFFAERPEGSVSTLKIQRTQQEDSAVYLCASSLVSGNSNQPQHFGDGTRLSIL.

V and J are TRBV6-5 and TRBJ1-2; D unresolved. V gave up 7 bases and J gave up 13 bases, with 19 bases separating them. Germline-derived CDR1 and CDR2 are MNHEY and SVGAGI. CDR3 length: 12 residues. Written as DNA, the CDR3 is TGTGCCAGCAACACTCCCTCCTCCCAGTCCACCTTC. Translating it yields CASNTPSSQSTF.

The chain links TRBV9 to TRBJ2-5; 8 nucleotides line up with TRBD2. Germline V CDR1 and CDR2: SGDLS, YYNGEE. The CDR3 covers 15 residues. Unmatched junction bases numbered 11, after V lost 5 bases and J lost 5 bases. The CDR3 sequence: CASSMDGRGDETQYF. The CDR3 bases are TGTGCCAGCAGTATGGATGGGCGGGGGGATGAGACCCAGTACTTC.

The chain combines TRBV7-3 with TRBJ1-1; D is unresolved. V was pared by 6 bases and J by 1 base, with 9 bases between. The length of the CDR3 is 13 residues. Germline V lookup: CDR1 SGHTA, CDR2 FQGTGA. DNA of the CDR3: TGTGCCAGCAGGCTGACGGAGAACACTGAAGCTTTCTTT. This codes for CASRLTENTEAFF.

V and J are TRBV19 and TRBJ2-5; TRBD2 agrees at 14 bases. The J segment lost 5 bases and the V segment lost 5 bases, leaving 7 bases of the junction unmatched. CDR3 length: 16 residues. Germline CDR1 is LNHDA and CDR2 is SQIVND (reference sequence). The CDR3 nucleotides read TGTGCCAGTAGTTCGACTAGCGGGAGGGCCGGGGAGACCCAGTACTTC. This sequence encodes CASSSTSGRAGETQYF. Full variable domain (missing parts from reference TRBV19 and TRBJ2-5): DGGITQSPKYLFRKEGQNVTLSCEQNLNHDAMYWYRQDPGQGLRLIYYSQIVNDFQKGDIAEGYSVSREKKESFPLTVTSAQKNPTAFYLCASSSTSGRAGETQYFGPGTRLLVL.

The rearrangement links TRBV27 to TRBJ2-1, with 7 bases aligning to TRBD2. This CDR3 contains 17 residues. V gave up 5 bases and J gave up 0 bases; unmatched junction bases: 10. Germline values: CDR1 MNHEY, CDR2 SMNVEV (reference sequence). For the CDR3, the DNA is TGTGCCAGCAGTCGGGCGACTAGCTGGAGCTCCTACAATGAGCAGTTCTTC. This translates into CASSRATSWSSYNEQFF.

The chain recombines TRBV4-3 with TRBJ2-1, with 12 bases lining up with TRBD2. The germline V gene has CDR1 LGHNA and CDR2 YSLEER. This CDR3 contains 17 residues. The J segment lost 5 bases and the V segment lost 3 bases, leaving 8 bases of the junction unmatched. The CDR3: CASSHGTLAGGDNEQFF. The CDR3 nucleotides are TGCGCCAGCAGCCACGGCACTCTAGCGGGGGGGGACAATGAGCAGTTCTTC.

J is TRBJ2-7 and V is TRBV5-1, with 7 bases fitting TRBD1. The length of the CDR3 is 16 residues. Trimming took 0 bases from V and 0 from J; bases not matched to a gene: 6. The germline V gene encodes CDR1 SGHRS and CDR2 YFSETQ. The CDR3, as DNA: TGCGCCAGCAGCTTGGCCTGGGACAGAATCTCCTACGAGCAGTACTTC. It translates to CASSLAWDRISYEQYF.

This chain links TRBV10-2 with TRBJ2-7, with TRBD2 identical over 8 bases. The germline V gene encodes CDR1 WSHSY and CDR2 SAAADI. This CDR3 spans 16 amino acids. With 4 bases clipped from V and 0 bases from J, the junction kept 8 bases outside the gene matches. CDR3 nucleotides: TGCGCCAGCAGTGCCACGATCGGGACTAGCTCCTACGAGCAGTACTTC. Protein product: CASSATIGTSSYEQYF.

The rearrangement joins TRBV9 to TRBJ2-1; 11 bases are shared with TRBD2. The trim removed 1 base at V and 4 bases at J, leaving 4 bases unmatched. The CDR3 has 16 amino acids. Germline CDR1 reads SGDLS; CDR2 reads YYNGEE. The CDR3 DNA sequence: TGTGCCAGCAGCGTATCCGGGACTAGCGGATACAATGAGCAGTTCTTC. Its translation: CASSVSGTSGYNEQFF. The full variable domain, rest sourced from reference TRBV9 and TRBJ2-1, is DSGVTQTPKHLITATGQRVTLRCSPRSGDLSVYWYQQSLDQGLQFLIQYYNGEERAKGNILERFSAQQFPDLHSELNLSSLELGDSALYFCASSVSGTSGYNEQFFGPGTRLTVL.

In the case of this clone: At the DNA level, this CDR3 is encoded by other sequences in the same sample as well. The V call is TRBV7-6, the J call TRBJ2-7; the match to TRBD1 covers 7 bases. Germline V gives CDR1 SGHVS, CDR2 FNYEAQ. CDR3 length: 14 residues. The J segment lost 0 bases and the V segment lost 2 bases, leaving 1 base of the junction unmatched. The CDR3 loop is CASSLRDSSYEQYF. CDR3 coding DNA: TGTGCCAGCAGCTTACGGGACAGCTCCTACGAGCAGTACTTC.

V usage is TRBV5-8 and J usage is TRBJ2-7, with D uncertain. Trimming pared 2 bases from V and 6 bases from J, leaving 9 bases between. Germline-derived CDR1 and CDR2 are SGHTS and YDEGEE. The CDR3 sequence is 12 residues long. As DNA, the CDR3 is TGTGCCAGCAGCTTAGTTCGGTCCGAGCAGTACTTC. Protein product: CASSLVRSEQYF.

The chain links TRBV18 to TRBJ2-3, with a tentative D call TRBD1 (6 bases). CDR3 length: 16 amino acids. V was cut by 2 bases and J by 2 bases, with 14 bases left in between. Germline V CDR1 and CDR2: KGHSH, LQKENI. The CDR3 spells CASSPGLTGPTDTQYF. CDR3 in DNA: TGTGCCAGCTCACCAGGCCTAACAGGGCCCACAGATACGCAGTATTTT.

The rearrangement links TRBV7-2 to TRBJ2-7, with D maybe TRBD2 (6 bases). Looked up from germline, CDR1 is SGHTA and CDR2 is FQGNSA. The V and J ends lost 1 base and 3 bases respectively, with 13 bases between them. The CDR3 totals 15 residues. The CDR3 coding sequence is TGTGCCAGCAGCTTAGGTCCGGTGGAGGGCTACGAGCAGTACTTC. This translates into CASSLGPVEGYEQYF.

The chain links TRBV5-1 to TRBJ1-2, with unresolved D. Germline V gene data show CDR1 as SGHRS and CDR2 as YFSETQ. The CDR3 loop spans 14 amino acids. V was pared by 0 bases and J by 4 bases, with 10 bases between. The CDR3 is CASSLGSTLYGYTF. CDR3 coding DNA: TGCGCCAGCAGCTTGGGTTCGACCCTCTATGGCTACACCTTC. The whole variable domain, remainder taken from reference TRBV5-1 and TRBJ1-2, is KAGVTQTPRYLIKTRGQQVTLSCSPISGHRSVSWYQQTPGQGLQFLFEYFSETQRNKGNFPGRFSGRQFSNSRSEMNVSTLELGDSALYLCASSLGSTLYGYTFGSGTRLTVV.

The chain carries TRBV28 and TRBJ1-5; TRBD1 matches at 7 bases. The CDR3 length is 17 residues. Per germline, CDR1 MDHEN and CDR2 SYDVKM. V trimming: 6 bases; J trimming: 1 base; junction bases outside the gene matches: 12. Here the CDR3 DNA reads TGTGCCAGCAGCGCCTGGACAGGCTTGGGGAGCAATCAGCCCCAGCATTTT. It translates to CASSAWTGLGSNQPQHF. Using reference TRBV28 and TRBJ1-5 for the parts outside the CDR3, the full variable domain is DVKVTQSSRYLVKRTGEKVFLECVQDMDHENMFWYRQDPGLGLRLIYFSYDVKMKEKGDIPEGYSVSREKKERFSLILESASTNQTSMYLCASSAWTGLGSNQPQHFGDGTRLSIL.

This chain connects TRBV6-6 to TRBJ1-3, with unresolved D. In germline, CDR1 is MNHNY, CDR2 SVGAGI (reference sequence). This CDR3 has 14 residues. V lost 2 bases, J lost 0 bases, and 5 bases lay in between. CDR3: CASSYTDSGNTIYF. DNA for the CDR3: TGTGCCAGCAGTTACACGGACTCTGGAAACACCATATATTTT.

In regard to this clone: Other DNA sequences in the same sample also yield this CDR3. Written as DNA, the CDR3 is TGTGCCAGCAGCTTGGTAGGGGGATCTTCCTACGAGCAGTACTTC. Amino acids: CASSLVGGSSYEQYF. The gene calls are TRBV5-4 and TRBJ2-7; tentatively, D is TRBD1 (6 bases). The CDR3 length is 15 residues. Trimming left V 0 bases short and J 1 base short, with 11 bases between. CDR1 and CDR2 from the germline V gene are SGHNT and YYREEE (reference sequence).

This chain joins TRBV28 and TRBJ2-2, with 14 bases identical to TRBD2. Germline V CDR1 and CDR2: MDHEN, SYDVKM. CDR3 length equals 17 residues. The V segment lost 5 bases and the J segment 6 bases; nucleotides outside the gene matches: 8. CDR3 in amino acids: CASSPGLAGGGAGELFF. The CDR3 DNA reads as TGTGCCAGCAGTCCTGGACTAGCGGGAGGAGGGGCCGGGGAGCTGTTTTTT. The variable domain in full, completed from reference TRBV28 and TRBJ2-2, reads DVKVTQSSRYLVKRTGEKVFLECVQDMDHENMFWYRQDPGLGLRLIYFSYDVKMKEKGDIPEGYSVSREKKERFSLILESASTNQTSMYLCASSPGLAGGGAGELFFGEGSRLTVL.

V gene TRBV7-9 combines with J gene TRBJ1-3; D is undetermined. This CDR3 has 14 amino acids. Germline V gene lookup returns CDR1 SEHNR and CDR2 FQNEAQ (reference sequence). The V and J ends lost 0 bases and 8 bases respectively, with 11 bases between them. CDR3 sequence: CASSLAASGDTIYF. Here the CDR3 DNA reads TGTGCCAGCAGCTTAGCGGCCAGTGGGGACACCATATATTTT.

The rearrangement uses TRBV7-2 and TRBJ2-7, with D perhaps TRBD2 (6 bases). This CDR3 is 12 amino acids long. Trimming took 6 bases from V and 7 from J, leaving 13 bases between them. Germline V CDR1 and CDR2: SGHTA, FQGNSA. The CDR3 reads CASRFLGGEQYF. CDR3 DNA sequence: TGTGCCAGCAGGTTCCTGGGGGGTGAGCAGTACTTC.

This chain links TRBV19 with TRBJ1-4; no firm D call. Per the germline V gene, CDR1 is LNHDA and CDR2 is SQIVND (reference sequence). CDR3 length: 15 amino acids. Trimming removed 3 bases from V and 3 bases from J, with 11 bases in between. This CDR3 is CASSIADFPNEKLFF. The CDR3 coding sequence is TGTGCCAGTAGTATCGCGGACTTCCCTAATGAAAAACTGTTTTTT.